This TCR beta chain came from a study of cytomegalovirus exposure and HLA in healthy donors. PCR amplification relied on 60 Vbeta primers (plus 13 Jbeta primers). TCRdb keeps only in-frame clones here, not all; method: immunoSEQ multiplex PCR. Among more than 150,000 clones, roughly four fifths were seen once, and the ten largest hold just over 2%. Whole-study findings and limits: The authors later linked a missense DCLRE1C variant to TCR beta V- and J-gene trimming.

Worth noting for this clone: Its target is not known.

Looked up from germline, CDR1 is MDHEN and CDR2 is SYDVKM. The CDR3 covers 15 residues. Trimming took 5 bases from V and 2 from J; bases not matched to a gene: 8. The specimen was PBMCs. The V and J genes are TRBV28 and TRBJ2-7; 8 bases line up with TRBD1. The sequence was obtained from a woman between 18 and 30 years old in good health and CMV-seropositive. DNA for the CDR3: TGTGCCAGCAGTACAGGGGGGACACCCACCTACGAGCAGTACTTC. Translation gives CASSTGGTPTYEQYF.